This TCR beta chain is from a study of T cells after yellow fever vaccination. TCRdb processed the 5' RACE reads anew with MiXCR; each CDR3 protein has one entry. The table records some 350,000 distinct CDR3 sequences, roughly 6.2% of them present only once. There are 16 residues in the CDR3. V lost 2 bases to trimming and J lost 0 bases; unmatched junction nucleotides: 4. CDR1 and CDR2 (germline): DFQATT, SNEGSKA (reference sequence). The specimen was PBMCs, collected 5 days after the yellow fever booster vaccination. V gene TRBV20-1 combines with J gene TRBJ2-1; TRBD2 matches 10 bases. This clonotype was obtained from a man aged 25 to 40 who received the YFV17D yellow fever vaccine. DNA for the CDR3: TGCAGTGCTAGACTAATAGCGGGAGGCTCCTACAATGAGCAGTTCTTC. Protein product: CSARLIAGGSYNEQFF.